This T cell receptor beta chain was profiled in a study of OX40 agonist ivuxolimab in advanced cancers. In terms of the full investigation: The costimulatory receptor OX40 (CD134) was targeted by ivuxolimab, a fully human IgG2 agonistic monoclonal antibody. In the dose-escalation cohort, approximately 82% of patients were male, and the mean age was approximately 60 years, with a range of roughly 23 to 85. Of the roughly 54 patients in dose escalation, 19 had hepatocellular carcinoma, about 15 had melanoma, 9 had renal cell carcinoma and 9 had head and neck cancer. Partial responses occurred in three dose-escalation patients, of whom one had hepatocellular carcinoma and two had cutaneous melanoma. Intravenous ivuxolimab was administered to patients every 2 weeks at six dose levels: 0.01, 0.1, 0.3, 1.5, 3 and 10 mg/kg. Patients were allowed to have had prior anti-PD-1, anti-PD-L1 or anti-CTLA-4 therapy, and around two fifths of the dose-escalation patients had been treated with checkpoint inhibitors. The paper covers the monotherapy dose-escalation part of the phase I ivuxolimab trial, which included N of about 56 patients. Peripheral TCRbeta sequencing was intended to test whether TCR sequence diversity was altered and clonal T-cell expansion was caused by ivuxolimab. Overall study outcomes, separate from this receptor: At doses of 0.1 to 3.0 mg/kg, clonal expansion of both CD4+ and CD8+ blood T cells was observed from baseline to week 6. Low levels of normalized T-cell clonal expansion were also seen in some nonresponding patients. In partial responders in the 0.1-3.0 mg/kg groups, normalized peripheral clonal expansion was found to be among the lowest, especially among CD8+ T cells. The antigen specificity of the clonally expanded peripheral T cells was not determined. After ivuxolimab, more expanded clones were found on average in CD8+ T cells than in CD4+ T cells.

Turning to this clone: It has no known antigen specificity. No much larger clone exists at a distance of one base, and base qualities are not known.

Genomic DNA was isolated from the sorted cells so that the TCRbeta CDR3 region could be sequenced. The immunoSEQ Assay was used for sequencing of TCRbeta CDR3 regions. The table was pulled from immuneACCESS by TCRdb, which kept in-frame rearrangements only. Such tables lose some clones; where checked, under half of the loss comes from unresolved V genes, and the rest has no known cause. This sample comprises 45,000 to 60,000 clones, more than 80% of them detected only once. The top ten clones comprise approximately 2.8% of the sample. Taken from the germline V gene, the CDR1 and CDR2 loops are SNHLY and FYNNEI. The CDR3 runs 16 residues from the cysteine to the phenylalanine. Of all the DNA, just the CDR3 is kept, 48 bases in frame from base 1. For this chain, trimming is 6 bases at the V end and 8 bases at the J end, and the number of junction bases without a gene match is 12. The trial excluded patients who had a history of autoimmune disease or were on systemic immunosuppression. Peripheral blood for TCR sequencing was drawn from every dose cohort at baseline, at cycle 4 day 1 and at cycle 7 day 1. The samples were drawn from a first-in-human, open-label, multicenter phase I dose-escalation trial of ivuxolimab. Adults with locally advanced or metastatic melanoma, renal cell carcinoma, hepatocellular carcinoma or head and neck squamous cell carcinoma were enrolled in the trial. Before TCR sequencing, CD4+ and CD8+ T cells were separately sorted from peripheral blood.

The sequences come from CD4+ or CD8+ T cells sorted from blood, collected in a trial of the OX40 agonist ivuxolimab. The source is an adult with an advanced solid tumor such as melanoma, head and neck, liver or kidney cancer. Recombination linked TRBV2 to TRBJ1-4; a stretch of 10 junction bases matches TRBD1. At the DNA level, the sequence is TGTGCCAGCAGCCTTTCCGGGGACAGGGGCCGGGAAAAACTGTTTTTT. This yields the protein CASSLSGDRGREKLFF.